The source of this T cell receptor beta chain is a study of T cells in women clearing cervical HPV infection. The overall study: Blood came at first lesion visit for cases, post-clearance for controls.

Study observations and caveats: Cases and controls were distinguished at AUC 0.83 by richness and V genes.

Comment on this clone: Its matching antigen is unknown. The junction and the germline gene differ at one end; a read error may be behind it. Read coverage stops 3 residues before the CDR3 terminus; the germline J gene supplies the remainder.

CDR1 SSHAT and CDR2 FNYEAQ come from the germline V gene (reference sequence). This CDR3 is 10 amino acids long. The protocol was immunoSEQ multiplex PCR, while the TCRdb copy is restricted to in-frame clones and leaves out a portion. The sample features 49,000 or so clones, with less than 40% in its top ten. This TCR came from a woman between 18 and 70 years old with a cervical HPV16 infection that either progressed to CIN3+ or cleared (not recorded which). Material for sequencing was blood buffy coat. This chain uses TRBV7-7 with TRBJ2-7; D not resolved. The CDR3 protein is CASSSLEQYF. Partial CDR3 DNA: TGTGCTAGCAGCTCCCTCGAG.